This TCR beta chain was recorded in a study of cytomegalovirus exposure and HLA in healthy donors. Study-level points and caveats: About 180 TCR beta chains were listed as cytomegalovirus-associated. Both high specificity and high sensitivity reportedly marked the classifier's diagnosis of cytomegalovirus status. TCR sequences were mostly rare, though some public TCRs occurred in many donors.

As to this clone: As yet, its antigen is unknown.

PCR amplification relied on 60 Vbeta primers (plus 13 Jbeta primers). This table comes from immunoSEQ multiplex PCR, and its TCRdb copy is limited to in-frame clones, with some not included. Here the sample spans over 55,000 clones, around 87% being singletons. The J segment lost 1 base and the V segment lost 0 bases, leaving 0 bases of the junction unmatched. Germline CDR1 is MRHNA and CDR2 is SNTAGT. The CDR3 runs 16 residues. The sample taken for sequencing was PBMCs. This clonotype was sampled from a man between 18 and 29 years old in good health and CMV-seronegative. The rearrangement uses TRBV6-4 and TRBJ2-3, with 11 nucleotides matching TRBD2. As DNA, the CDR3 is TGTGCCAGCAGTGACTCGACTAGCGGGGGCACAGATACGCAGTATTTT. This codes for CASSDSTSGGTDTQYF.